This T cell receptor (beta chain) was captured in a study of blood T cell repertoires in COVID-19 (dated by TCRdb to 2019 to 2021). Some background on the complete study: Samples from collaborators originated in the United States, Italy and Spain and spanned both the acute and convalescent phases of COVID-19. Deeply sampled blood TCRbeta repertoires from subjects exposed to, actively infected with, or recovered from COVID-19 were included in the dataset. Nearly every sample came with metadata listing a de-identified subject ID, COVID-19 status, age in years and sex. Samples were obtained from the ongoing ImmuneRACE study (first 160 participants) and from about 1,300 subjects provided by 6 global collaborators. The material from the prospective study consisted of cDNA or gDNA derived from T cells, B-cell-depleted T cells, or PBMCs. Where available, HLA class I and class II types were obtained from metadata supplied by the sample provider rather than from assay-based typing. The repertoires were made available in a free public database intended to serve as a resource for research on the immune response to SARS-CoV-2.

As for this clone: The antigen it recognizes is unknown. No per-base quality is available; no much larger clone lies one base away.

Whole blood was collected in K2EDTA tubes by collaborating institutions according to the institutions' own protocols. For TCRbeta analysis, collaborators shipped samples in one of three forms: frozen whole blood, isolated PBMCs, or DNA extracted from either of those sample types. Points the paper makes about the study in general: How much clinical and demographic metadata was included differed by source and by participant, and the metadata was provided uncurated.

TCRbeta CDR3 regions were amplified from genomic DNA by means of the immunoSEQ Assay, a bias-controlled multiplex PCR. Per the source publication's procedure: Nucleated cell counts per sample were estimated from amplification of reference gene primers within the assay. To quantify the absolute abundance of each unique TCRbeta CDR3 rearrangement, sequence reads were collapsed and filtered. For each sample, productive Simpson clonality was calculated as the square root of Simpson's diversity index across productive rearrangements. The source is immuneACCESS, and TCRdb retained only in-frame sequences with V and J called. Part of the clones is not carried over; for the studies checked, unresolved V genes explain less than half of this, and the remainder is unexplained. For V, J and clone size, that table is used; D and trimming come from the DNA. The sample data list tens of thousands of clones, and roughly 70% of these were observed just once. Jointly, the top ten make up roughly 13% of the sample.

The CDR3 numbers 14 residues from cysteine through phenylalanine. The entry retains the CDR3 DNA only, 42 bases that are in frame from base 1. At the junction V is shortened by 0 bases and J by 1 base, with 7 bases in between. CDR1 and CDR2 were assigned from the germline V gene as SGHRS and YFSETQ. The TCR originated in a woman in her 70s with acute or convalescent COVID-19. The specimen sequenced was peripheral blood. The chain links TRBV5-1 with TRBJ1-1; confidence is insufficient to name the D gene. The CDR3 protein: CASSLAVPNTEAFF. The DNA reads as follows: TGCGCCAGCAGCTTGGCAGTTCCGAACACTGAAGCTTTCTTT.